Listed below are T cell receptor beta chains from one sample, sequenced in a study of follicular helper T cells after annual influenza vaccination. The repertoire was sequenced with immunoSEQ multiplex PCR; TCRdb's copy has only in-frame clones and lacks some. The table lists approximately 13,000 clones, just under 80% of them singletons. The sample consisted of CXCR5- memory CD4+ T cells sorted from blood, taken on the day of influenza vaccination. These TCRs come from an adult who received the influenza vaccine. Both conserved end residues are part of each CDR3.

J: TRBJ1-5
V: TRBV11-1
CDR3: CASSFSSNQPQHF

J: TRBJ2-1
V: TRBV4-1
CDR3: CASRPGLAGFSSYNEQFF

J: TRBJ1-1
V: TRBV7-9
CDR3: CASVPSRGDRILNTEAFF

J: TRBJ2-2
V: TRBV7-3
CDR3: CASSPHGLGVTGELFF

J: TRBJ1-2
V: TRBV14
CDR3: CASSQQEFYGYTF

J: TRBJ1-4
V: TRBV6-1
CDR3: CASSEGTGGEKLFF

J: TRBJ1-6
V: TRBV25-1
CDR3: CASRDRENSPLHF

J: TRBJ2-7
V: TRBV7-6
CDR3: CASSLESDGREQYF

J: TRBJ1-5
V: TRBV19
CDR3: CASSNSDRGLGIQPQHF

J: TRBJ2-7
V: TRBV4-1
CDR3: CASSRGAAQTGHEQYF

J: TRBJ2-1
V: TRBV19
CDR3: CASSEGVSSYNEQFF

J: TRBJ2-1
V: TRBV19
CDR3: CASSMMDRSNEQFF

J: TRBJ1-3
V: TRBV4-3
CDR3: CASSQGASGNTIYF

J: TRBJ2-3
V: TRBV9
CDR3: CASSFDPADTQYF

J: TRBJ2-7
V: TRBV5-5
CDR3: CASSSPLIPYEQYF

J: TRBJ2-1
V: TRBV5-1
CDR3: CASSLGGRLSYNEQFF

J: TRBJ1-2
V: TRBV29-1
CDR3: CSVARDSLYGYTF

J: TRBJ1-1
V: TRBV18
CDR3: CASSTALNTEAFF

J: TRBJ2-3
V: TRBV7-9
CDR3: CASSLTGRTDTQYF

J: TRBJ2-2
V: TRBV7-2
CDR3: CASSPTRGSGTGELFF

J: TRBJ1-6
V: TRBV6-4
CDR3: CASKDQSSYNSPLHF

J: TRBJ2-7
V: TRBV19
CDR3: CASSLDRAYEQYF

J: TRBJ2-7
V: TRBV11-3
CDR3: CASSSRTSLEQYF

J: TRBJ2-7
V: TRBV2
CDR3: CASSSLLDLQVF

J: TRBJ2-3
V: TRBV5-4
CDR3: CASSLSRGLAVPGDTQYF

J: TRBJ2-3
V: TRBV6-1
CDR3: CASSEGLAGGTDTQYF

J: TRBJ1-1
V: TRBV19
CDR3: CASSKTPGGTEAFF

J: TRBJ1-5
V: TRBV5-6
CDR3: CASSLGGQYNQPQHF

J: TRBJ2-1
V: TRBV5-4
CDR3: CASSLSGGAVSSEQFF

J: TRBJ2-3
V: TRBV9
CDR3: CASSSGTSGGKQYF

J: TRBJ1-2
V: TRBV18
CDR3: CASSPEDRNVYGYTF

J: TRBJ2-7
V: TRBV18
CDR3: CASSRTDRFYEQYF

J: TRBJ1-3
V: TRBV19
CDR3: CASSRLEAGNTIYF

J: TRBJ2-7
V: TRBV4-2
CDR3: CASSSTYEQYF

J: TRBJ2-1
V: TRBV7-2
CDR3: CASSPSTVSNEQFF

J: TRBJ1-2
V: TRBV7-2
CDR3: CASSSPGQGLYGYTF

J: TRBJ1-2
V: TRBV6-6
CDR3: CASSQRGDRDMGGYTF

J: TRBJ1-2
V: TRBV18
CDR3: CASSPTPVANYGYTF

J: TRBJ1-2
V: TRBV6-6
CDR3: CASSYQGEGYGYTF

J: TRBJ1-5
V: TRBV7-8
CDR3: CASSLGGLGDSNQPQHF

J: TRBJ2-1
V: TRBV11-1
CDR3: CASSLEQTGLEQFF

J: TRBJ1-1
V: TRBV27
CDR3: CASRYRDRGPTEAFF

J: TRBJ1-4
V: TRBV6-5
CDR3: CASSNRGWKLFF

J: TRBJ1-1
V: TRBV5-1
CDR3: CASSLDGEQAFF

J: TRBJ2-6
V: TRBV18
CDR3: CASSPQGGSGANVLTF

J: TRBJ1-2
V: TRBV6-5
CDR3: CASRRAGGDYGYTF

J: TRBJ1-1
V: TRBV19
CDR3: CASNEGPWGAEAFF

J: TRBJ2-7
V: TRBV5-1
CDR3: CASRWQGGEQYF

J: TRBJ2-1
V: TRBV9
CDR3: CASSRQVSGGNNEQFF

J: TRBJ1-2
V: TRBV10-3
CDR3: CAISGATTYGYTF

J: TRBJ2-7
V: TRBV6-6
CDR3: CASSYGGGGEQYF

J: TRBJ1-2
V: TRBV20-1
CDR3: CSARVDYGYTF

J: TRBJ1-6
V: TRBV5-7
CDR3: CASSLRDSPLHF

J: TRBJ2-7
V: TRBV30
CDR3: CAWTTGQGRWEQYF

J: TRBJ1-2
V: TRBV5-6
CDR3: CASSLPGNIYGYTF

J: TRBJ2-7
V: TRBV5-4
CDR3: CASSWAGDPYEQYF

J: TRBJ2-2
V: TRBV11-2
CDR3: CASSLDTGNTGELFF

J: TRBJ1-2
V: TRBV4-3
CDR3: CASSQALAQGSGYTF

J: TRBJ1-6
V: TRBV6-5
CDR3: CASSYSVSSGSPLHF